This T cell receptor (beta chain) was found in a study of naive and memory T cell subsets. The library had UMIs added by 3' ligation of an oligonucleotide to TCR cDNA. Adult healthy volunteers gave 2.5 ml peripheral blood for whole-blood RNA. Cells were not sorted; total RNA input targeted roughly 1 to 1000 ng. CDR3 length: 15 residues. CDR1 is LGHDT and CDR2 is YNNKEL in the germline V gene (reference sequence). Amplification of ligated cDNA took four PCR rounds with SP2 and nested alpha and beta constant primers. Blood and skin TCR RNA was reverse transcribed with alpha and beta constant primers. TCRdb re-analysed the 5' RACE reads in MiXCR, keeping a single row per CDR3 protein. This sample has tens of thousands of distinct CDR3 sequences; 6.5% to 8.5% occur once, and the top ten carry approximately 9.4%. General study findings and limits: TCR transcript changes with activation or differentiation may affect this RNA method.

A word on this clonotype: Its target is unknown. One end of the junction fails to match germline, which may point to a read error.

The receptor was derived from a female donor in good health. The chain combines TRBV3-1 with TRBJ1-2, with TRBD1 identical over 7 bases. The CDR3 region is CANSPRQGQTYGYTF. CDR3 DNA: TGTGCCAACAGCCCCCGTCAGGGACAGACCTATGGCTACACCTTC.